At least ten counts were recorded for the clone carrying this T cell receptor beta chain. What it binds is unknown. Amplification targeted TCR beta CDR3 regions from RNA transcripts. The primer set for the first-round RT-PCR of the TCR CDR3 was HTBI. TCRdb re-called the multiplex PCR reads through MiXCR, storing one row per CDR3 protein. The sample lists approximately 870,000 distinct CDR3 sequences, roughly 37% occurring once. This sample is drawn from a study of T cells in Graves' hyperthyroidism and ophthalmopathy. Stable Graves' hyperthyroidism meant no ophthalmopathy progression within 18 months. Diagnosis rested on symptoms, serum thyroxine and TRAb, thyroid ultrasound, and orbital computed tomography. This sample holds PBMCs from approximately 9 ml fresh peripheral blood. Study results and caveats: Within blood appeared most thyroid clonotypes that had expanded above 0.001.

V was trimmed by 2 bases and J by 3 bases, leaving 14 bases between them. Germline CDR1 and CDR2: WSHSY and SAAADI. There are 15 residues in the CDR3. Source material: blood. The TCR comes from a man younger than 35 with Graves' hyperthyroidism. The chain recombines TRBV10-2 with TRBJ2-7; D remains unclear. CDR3: CASSEPEWTVYEQYF. The CDR3 DNA follows: TGCGCCAGCAGTGAGCCCGAGTGGACGGTCTACGAGCAGTACTTC.